This T cell receptor (beta chain) originates from a study of T cells in Graves' hyperthyroidism and ophthalmopathy. V was clipped by 6 bases and J by 8 bases, with 16 bases between them. Germline lookup yields CDR1 LNHDA and CDR2 SQIVND (reference sequence). The CDR3 extends over 14 amino acids. Notes on the study in general: Blood held most thyroid clonotypes expanded above 0.001 frequency.

Diagnosing involved the use of clinical symptoms, serum thyroxine and TRAb, thyroid ultrasound and orbital computed tomography. The PBMCs were taken from approximately 11 ml of fresh peripheral blood. Amplification of TCR beta CDR3 regions used RNA as the template. First-round RT-PCR with HTBI primers amplified the TCR CDR3 region. TCRdb fed the multiplex PCR reads into MiXCR, producing one record per CDR3 protein. The sample contains some 600,000 distinct CDR3 sequences, around 14% of which appear only once. A word on this clonotype: Antigen: not known.

This TCR came from a woman aged 25 to 45 with Graves' hyperthyroidism that later progressed to Graves' ophthalmopathy. The sequencing sample was made of blood. The V call is TRBV19, the J call TRBJ1-4; D perhaps matches TRBD1 (5 bases). CDR3 sequence (DNA): TGTGCCAGTAGCGACCGGGGCGCGGTAGAAAAACTGTTTTTT. Its protein is CASSDRGAVEKLFF.